The 8 T cell receptor beta chains reported below all come from one sample, sequenced in a study of CD8 T cells in ankylosing spondylitis (dated by TCRdb to 2017 to 2019). What the research found in general, with its limitations: A TCR beta motif made up of several highly homologous amino acid variants appeared to be characteristic of blood from ankylosing spondylitis patients.

The library was built by means of 5' RACE. Sequencing was performed on an Illumina HiSeq 2500. TCRdb trimmed public reads at Q25 via fastp, called clones via MiXCR and kept in-frame beta chains. Rows with one shared CDR3 protein collapse into an entry with the most common genes and DNA. Recorded for this sample are around 480,000 distinct CDR3 sequences; 15% to 20% of them occurred a single time. The top ten clonotypes cover under 1.2% of the sample. Their antigens remain unidentified. The source material was blood, either unsorted or a sorted T cell fraction (not recorded which). The receptor source for this set is a male donor with ankylosing spondylitis.

The V gene is TRBV12-3 or TRBV12-4, the J gene TRBJ1-1; TRBD1 is a possible D gene (6 bases). This CDR3 spans 12 amino acids. V was cut by 6 bases and J by 5 bases, with 10 bases left in between. The CDR3: CASSMTGTEAFF. CDR3 DNA sequence: TGTGCCAGCAGCATGACAGGTACTGAAGCTTTCTTT.

The CDR3 sequence: CASSLVGATGFEQYF. CDR3 coding DNA: TGTGCCAGCAGCTTAGTAGGGGCCACGGGTTTTGAGCAGTACTTC. This rearrangement joins TRBV11-2 to TRBJ2-7; D possibly corresponds to TRBD1 (5 bases). Per germline, CDR1 SGHAT and CDR2 FQNNGV. V lost 1 base and J 7 bases, leaving 17 bases between the germline ends. This CDR3 has 15 residues. Variable domain in full (rest from reference TRBV11-2 and TRBJ2-7): EAGVAQSPRYKIIEKRQSVAFWCNPISGHATLYWYQQILGQGPKLLIQFQNNGVVDDSQLPKDRFSAERLKGVDSTLKIQPAKLEDSAVYLCASSLVGATGFEQYFGPGTRLTVT.

V usage is TRBV20-1 and J usage is TRBJ2-7; D may be TRBD1 (5 bases). CDR1 DFQATT and CDR2 SNEGSKA come from the germline V gene (reference sequence). Trimming cost V 3 bases and J 6 bases, with 12 bases left between them. This CDR3 comprises 12 residues. In DNA form, the CDR3 reads TGCAGTGCTAGCCTCCACCAGGGCGAGCAGTACTTC. Its translation: CSASLHQGEQYF.

This clonotype was counted a few times. The V gene is TRBV20-1, the J gene TRBJ2-7; D is undetermined. V dropped 1 base and J dropped 7 bases, with 20 bases sitting between them. Per the germline V gene, CDR1 is DFQATT and CDR2 is SNEGSKA (reference sequence). There are 15 residues in the CDR3. Here the CDR3 reads CSARGSTASLGEQYF. The CDR3 DNA follows: TGCAGTGCTAGAGGCTCCACCGCGTCACTGGGGGAGCAGTACTTC.

DNA of the CDR3: TGCAGTGCTAAAACGGTGGGGGCTAGCGGGGGGCTCTCCTACAATGAGCAGTTCTTC. It encodes CSAKTVGASGGLSYNEQFF. J is TRBJ2-1 and V is TRBV20-1; 11 nucleotides agree with TRBD2. This CDR3 contains 19 residues. Germline CDR1 reads DFQATT; CDR2 reads SNEGSKA (reference sequence). The ends lost 4 bases at V and 0 bases at J; junction bases unmatched: 14.

This clonotype was counted between two and nine times. V gene TRBV28 combines with J gene TRBJ1-6; D unresolved. The CDR3 sequence is 12 residues long. CDR1 MDHEN and CDR2 SYDVKM come from the germline V gene. The germline V and J ends were trimmed by 5 bases and 12 bases, with 11 bases remaining between them. The CDR3 loop reads CASSPDHRPLHF. In DNA, the CDR3 is TGTGCCAGCAGTCCTGACCACAGACCCCTCCACTTT.

In its sample, this clonotype was seen many times. J is TRBJ1-4 and V is TRBV6-1, with 8 bases fitting TRBD1. The germline V gene has CDR1 MNHNS and CDR2 SASEGT. J was trimmed by 7 bases and V by 6 bases; bases with no gene match: 7. The CDR3 contains 14 residues. The CDR3 is CASSRTGNAEKLFF. The DNA of the CDR3 is TGTGCCAGCAGCAGGACAGGGAATGCTGAAAAACTGTTTTTT.

This chain connects TRBV6-2 or TRBV6-3 to TRBJ2-2; 14 nucleotides agree with TRBD2. J was trimmed by 7 bases and V by 10 bases; bases with no gene match: 8. The length of the CDR3 is 15 residues. In germline, CDR1 is MNHEY, CDR2 SVGEGT. CDR3 DNA sequence: TGTGCCACCCGACTAGCGGGAGGGCGCAACGGGGAGCTGTTTTTT. Amino acids: CATRLAGGRNGELFF.